This TCR beta chain emerged from a study of vaccination effects on CD4 cells after COVID-19. Across the study: Post-vaccine specimens arrived a median 72 days past the second dose.

Sequencing in the ViraFEST assay came after antigen-specific CD4+ T cells had been expanded with viral peptide pools, which were used to stimulate PBMC. After less than 11 days in culture, the CD4+ T cells were isolated. The vaccine given was either BNT162b2 or mRNA-1273, in two doses. Sequencing used immunoSEQ multiplex PCR; TCRdb keeps in-frame clones, though not all of them. The top ten hold around 15% of the sample, which has tens of thousands of clones, approximately 70% seen once. The study, taken as a whole, reports: In the study, convalescent patients were few, and early post-infection timepoints were absent. By a late point after vaccination, infection- and vaccine-induced clones had shrunk markedly through clonal contraction. The vaccine-induced clones of healthy vaccinees included only 1 of 255 that cross-reacted with common cold coronaviruses.

About this clone: The antigen remains undetermined.

The specimen was CD4+ T cells from PBMCs cultured with HCoV-229E spike peptides, collected after COVID-19 vaccination. The source of this sequence is a human donor who received a COVID-19 vaccine.

CDR3 sequence: CASSLTGSYEQYF. The DNA of the CDR3 is TGTGCCAGCAGCTTGACTGGGTCCTACGAGCAGTACTTC. The genes are TRBV5-4 and TRBJ2-7; D is undetermined. Trimming removed 1 base from V and 1 base from J, with 6 bases in between. This CDR3 is 13 amino acids long. Germline lookup yields CDR1 SGHNT and CDR2 YYREEE (reference sequence). Using reference TRBV5-4 and TRBJ2-7 for the parts outside the CDR3, the full variable domain is ETGVTQSPTHLIKTRGQQVTLRCSSQSGHNTVSWYQQALGQGPQFIFQYYREEENGRGNFPPRFSGLQFPNYSSELNVNALELDDSALYLCASSLTGSYEQYFGPGTRLTVT.